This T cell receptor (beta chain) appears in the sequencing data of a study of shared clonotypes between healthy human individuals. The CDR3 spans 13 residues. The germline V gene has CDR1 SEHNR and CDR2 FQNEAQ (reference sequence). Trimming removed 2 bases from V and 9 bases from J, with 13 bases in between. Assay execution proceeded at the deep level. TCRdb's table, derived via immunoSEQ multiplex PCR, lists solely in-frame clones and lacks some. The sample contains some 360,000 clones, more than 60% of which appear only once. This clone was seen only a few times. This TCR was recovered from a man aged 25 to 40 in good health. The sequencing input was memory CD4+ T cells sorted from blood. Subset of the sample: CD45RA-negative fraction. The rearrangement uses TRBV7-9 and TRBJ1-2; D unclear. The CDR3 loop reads CASSLFVTESYTF. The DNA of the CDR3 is TGTGCCAGCAGCTTATTCGTTACGGAAAGCTACACCTTC.